This T cell receptor beta chain comes out of a study of PD-1 blockade in classical Hodgkin lymphoma. Study-level background: Patients received nivolumab 3 mg/kg intravenously every 2 weeks.

Clones were read by immunoSEQ multiplex PCR, and TCRdb kept only the in-frame ones, dropping some. The sample contains over 9,000 clones, around 75% of which appear only once. After autologous stem cell transplantation all patients relapsed, and prior brentuximab vedotin exposure differed between cohorts. Study findings and constraints: The diversity seen at baseline in complete responders resembled that of newly diagnosed patients. The origin of the repertoire differences remains undefined, with disease activity or prior therapy as possible causes. Patients who initiated nivolumab within 1 year of ASCT were excluded.

The length of the CDR3 is 16 residues. Germline V CDR1 and CDR2: SGHNT, YENEEA. V lost 3 bases to trimming and J lost 8 bases, with 20 bases between them. As regards this clone: Its cognate antigen is unknown.

The source is a human donor with classical Hodgkin lymphoma. The sample was peripheral blood mononuclear cells (PBMCs), taken at baseline. This sequence joins TRBV11-3 and TRBJ2-1, with a possible D match to TRBD2 (6 bases). The CDR3 sequence is CASSLRGGPSGYEQFF. In nucleotides, the CDR3 is TGTGCCAGCAGCTTGAGGGGAGGACCAAGCGGGTATGAGCAGTTCTTC. The whole variable domain, remainder taken from reference TRBV11-3 and TRBJ2-1, is EAGVVQSPRYKIIEKKQPVAFWCNPISGHNTLYWYLQNLGQGPELLIRYENEEAVDDSQLPKDRFSAERLKGVDSTLKIQPAELGDSAVYLCASSLRGGPSGYEQFFGPGTRLTVL.